This T cell receptor (beta chain) was captured by sequencing in a study of post-analysis software for immune sequencing data. About the research overall: Both relapsing-remitting and secondary progressive multiple sclerosis featured among the disease courses, as did progressive-relapsing multiple sclerosis. General study findings and limits: Compared against controls, patients with multiple sclerosis displayed significantly lower normalized Chao1 diversity. Samples sharing a preparation batch grouped tightly together when assessed by F measure.

Regarding this clonotype: Its antigen is currently unknown.

Researchers reported that TCR beta cDNA libraries carried unique molecular identifiers. The source material, about 0.9 to 10 million T cells, gave rise to about 490,000 cDNA molecules. TCRdb passed the PCR reads through MiXCR, listing each CDR3 protein once. The table has approximately 660,000 distinct CDR3 sequences, 55% to 60% seen once. The clonotype originates from a girl aged 2 to 10 with multiple sclerosis. Sequencing used blood.

The CDR3 protein is CASSQVPLGEQYF. In DNA form, the CDR3 reads TGTGCCAGCAGCCAAGTTCCCCTGGGGGAGCAGTACTTC. The chain is built from TRBV3-1 and TRBJ2-4; either TRBD1 or TRBD2 may fit D (5 bases each). The V and J ends lost 1 base and 13 bases respectively, with 14 bases between them. Germline CDR1 is LGHDT and CDR2 is YNNKEL (reference sequence). The CDR3 spans 13 residues.